The 7 T cell receptor beta chains listed next were all sequenced from one sample in a study of T cell responses to AZD1222 COVID-19 vaccine. Profiling relied on immunoSEQ multiplex PCR, and the TCRdb table lists in-frame clones only, not all of them. The sample shows about 160,000 clones, around nine tenths of them seen only once. The sequencing here drew on peripheral blood, taken 28 days after the second AZD1222 dose. These receptors came from an adult who received the AZD1222 COVID-19 vaccine.

The V gene is TRBV3-1 (or the pseudogene TRBV3-2), the J gene TRBJ2-3, with D possibly being TRBD2 (5 bases). The CDR3 is made up of 16 amino acids. Germline CDR1 LGHDT, CDR2 YNNKEL (reference sequence). Trimming removed 3 bases at V and 1 base at J, with 14 bases between. The CDR3 nucleotides read TGTGCCAGCAGCCAGACCGGAGGATCCCGCACAGATACGCAGTATTTT. It yields the protein CASSQTGGSRTDTQYF.

The CDR3 DNA reads TGTGCCAGCAGTTCGCCTCTGGAAGCGTTGCGCAGCCAGGTCTACGAGCAGTACTTC. Protein product: CASSSPLEALRSQVYEQYF. V gene TRBV27 combines with J gene TRBJ2-7; D is ambiguous. There are 19 residues in the CDR3. Per the germline V gene, CDR1 is MNHEY and CDR2 is SMNVEV (reference sequence). V was trimmed by 4 bases and J by 3 bases, leaving 28 bases between them.

This chain links TRBV3-1 (or the pseudogene TRBV3-2) with TRBJ2-7; D is possibly TRBD2 (6 bases). Germline-derived CDR1 and CDR2 are LGHDT and YNNKEL (reference sequence). This CDR3 is built from 14 residues. Trimming took 0 bases from V and 1 from J, leaving 7 bases between them. In DNA, the CDR3 is TGTGCCAGCAGCCAAGAGGGGAGGTCCTACGAGCAGTACTTC. This encodes CASSQEGRSYEQYF.

The chain uses TRBV2 and TRBJ2-1; 16 positions match TRBD2. The CDR3 covers 20 residues. Losses at the gene ends were 6 bases for V and 2 bases for J; bases not matched to a gene: 13. Germline V gene lookup returns CDR1 SNHLY and CDR2 FYNNEI. CDR3 region: CASSPPPGTSGRAPYNEQFF. The CDR3 bases are TGTGCCAGCAGCCCTCCCCCCGGGACTAGCGGGAGGGCCCCCTACAATGAGCAGTTCTTC.

The chain recombines TRBV3-1 (or the pseudogene TRBV3-2) with TRBJ2-1; 10 bases agree with TRBD2. The CDR3 runs to 16 residues. Trimming at V came to 2 bases and at J to 1 base, leaving 2 bases not matched to a gene. CDR1 is LGHDT, CDR2 YNNKEL, per germline (reference sequence). In nucleotides, the CDR3 is TGTGCCAGCAGCCAAAGGACTAGCGGATCCTACAATGAGCAGTTCTTC. Amino acid sequence: CASSQRTSGSYNEQFF.

This clone showed up just once. This sequence joins TRBV5-1 and TRBJ2-3; TRBD2 might be the D (5 bases). This CDR3 spans 15 amino acids. V was pared by 5 bases and J by 0 bases, with 13 bases between. Germline V gives CDR1 SGHRS, CDR2 YFSETQ. The CDR3 nucleotides read TGCGCCAGCAGACCTAGCCCTTATAGCACAGATACGCAGTATTTT. Its translation: CASRPSPYSTDTQYF.

The chain couples TRBV28 to TRBJ1-6, with D unclear. The CDR3 consists of 13 residues. With 3 bases removed from V and 10 bases from J, the gap between germline ends came to 10 bases. The V gene's germline CDR1 is MDHEN and CDR2 SYDVKM. The CDR3 DNA is TGTGCCAGCAGTTTGTCGGAACAATCACCCCTCCACTTT. This encodes CASSLSEQSPLHF. The complete variable domain, with remaining parts taken from reference TRBV28 and TRBJ1-6, reads DVKVTQSSRYLVKRTGEKVFLECVQDMDHENMFWYRQDPGLGLRLIYFSYDVKMKEKGDIPEGYSVSREKKERFSLILESASTNQTSMYLCASSLSEQSPLHFGNGTRLTVT.